This paragraph reports one T cell receptor beta chain. Antigen: not known. Each CDR3 protein is one row after TCRdb ran MiXCR on the 5' RACE reads. The data show about 540,000 distinct CDR3 sequences, 9.5% to 15% seen once. The V and J ends lost 6 bases and 5 bases, in that order; junction bases with no gene match: 15. Germline CDR1 SNHLY, CDR2 FYNNEI. There are 16 residues in the CDR3. The sample is drawn from a study of CD8 T cells in ankylosing spondylitis. The study, taken as a whole, reports: According to the report, clones linked to the disease were significantly enriched in matched synovial fluid samples taken from ankylosing spondylitis patients. Characteristic, it appeared, of ankylosing spondylitis blood was a TCR beta motif of eight highly homologous variants.

The sample consisted of blood, either unsorted or a sorted T cell fraction (not recorded which). This clonotype was sampled from a male donor with ankylosing spondylitis. V gene TRBV2 combines with J gene TRBJ2-7; 8 bases align to TRBD1. The CDR3 DNA reads TGTGCCAGCAGATTGCGGGCAGGGGGCGATTTCGACGAGCAGTACTTC. Its protein is CASRLRAGGDFDEQYF.